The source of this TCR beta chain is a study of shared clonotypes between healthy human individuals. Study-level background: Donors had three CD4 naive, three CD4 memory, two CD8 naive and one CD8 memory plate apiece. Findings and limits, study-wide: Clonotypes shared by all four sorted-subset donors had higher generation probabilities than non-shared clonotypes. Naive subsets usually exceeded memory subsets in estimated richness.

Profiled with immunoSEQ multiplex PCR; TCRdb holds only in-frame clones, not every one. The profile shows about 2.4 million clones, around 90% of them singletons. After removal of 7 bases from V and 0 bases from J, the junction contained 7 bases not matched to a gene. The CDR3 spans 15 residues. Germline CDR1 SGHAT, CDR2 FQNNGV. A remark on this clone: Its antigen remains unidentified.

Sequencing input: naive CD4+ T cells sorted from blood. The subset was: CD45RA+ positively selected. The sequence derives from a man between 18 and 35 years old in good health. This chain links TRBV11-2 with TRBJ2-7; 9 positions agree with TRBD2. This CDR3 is CASTTAGGPSYEQYF. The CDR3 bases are TGTGCCAGCACCACAGCGGGGGGACCCTCCTACGAGCAGTACTTC. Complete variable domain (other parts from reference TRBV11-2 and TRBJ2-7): EAGVAQSPRYKIIEKRQSVAFWCNPISGHATLYWYQQILGQGPKLLIQFQNNGVVDDSQLPKDRFSAERLKGVDSTLKIQPAKLEDSAVYLCASTTAGGPSYEQYFGPGTRLTVT.